Listed here are 8 T cell receptor beta chains from one sample, sequenced in a study of OX40 agonist ivuxolimab in advanced cancers. The method behind the library was the immunoSEQ multiplex PCR assay. TCRdb holds this immuneACCESS table with in-frame rearrangements only. Some clones are missing; in checked studies, unresolved V genes explain under half, and the rest has no known cause. For this sample there are approximately 92,000 clones; approximately 94% appear just once. The top ten hold just over 2% of the sample. The sample was CD4+ or CD8+ T cells sorted from blood, taken in a trial of the OX40 agonist ivuxolimab. These receptors were collected from an adult with an advanced solid tumor such as melanoma, head and neck, liver or kidney cancer.

The V gene is TRBV6-1, the J gene TRBJ2-1; D uncertain. Trimming removed 3 bases at V and 9 bases at J, with 12 bases between. Germline V gives CDR1 MNHNS, CDR2 SASEGT. The CDR3 totals 13 residues. CDR3 sequence: CASSDPGFSEQFF. The CDR3 DNA reads TGTGCCAGCAGTGATCCCGGGTTCAGTGAGCAGTTCTTC.

The rearrangement uses TRBV5-1 and TRBJ2-7; no clear D gene. V lost 1 base to trimming and J lost 2 bases, with 13 bases between them. This CDR3 contains 15 residues. CDR1 is SGHRS, CDR2 YFSETQ, per germline. Here the CDR3 DNA reads TGCGCCAGCAGCTTGTATGGGTTAGGTACCTACGAGCAGTACTTC. As protein: CASSLYGLGTYEQYF.

This clone was detected only a few times. The chain uses TRBV9 and TRBJ2-7; the D call may be TRBD1 or TRBD2 (5 bases each). Germline CDR1 reads SGDLS; CDR2 reads YYNGEE. The V end lost 1 base, the J end lost 5 bases, and 13 bases lay between the germline ends. The CDR3 runs 14 residues. The CDR3: CASSVMGEEDEQYF. The CDR3 DNA sequence: TGTGCCAGCAGCGTAATGGGGGAAGAGGACGAGCAGTACTTC.

The rearrangement joins TRBV7-9 to TRBJ2-3; D is unresolved. Germline V CDR1 and CDR2: SEHNR, FQNEAQ (reference sequence). Trimming removed 3 bases at V and 5 bases at J, with 12 bases between. The CDR3 totals 14 residues. The CDR3 coding sequence is TGTGCCAGCAGCTTGGTGGCCCTCCGAGATACGCAGTATTTT. Its protein is CASSLVALRDTQYF.

The rearrangement joins TRBV11-2 to TRBJ2-1; 11 bases map to TRBD1. The CDR3 loop spans 14 amino acids. Trimming removed 3 bases from V and 6 bases from J; junction bases left unmatched: 1. Germline CDR1 and CDR2: SGHAT and FQNNGV. The DNA of the CDR3 is TGTGCCAGCAGCTTCGGGACAGGGGGCAATGAGCAGTTCTTC. Translation gives CASSFGTGGNEQFF. Full variable domain (missing parts from reference TRBV11-2 and TRBJ2-1): EAGVAQSPRYKIIEKRQSVAFWCNPISGHATLYWYQQILGQGPKLLIQFQNNGVVDDSQLPKDRFSAERLKGVDSTLKIQPAKLEDSAVYLCASSFGTGGNEQFFGPGTRLTVL.

CDR3 bases: TGTGCCAGCAGTAAGACAGCCTACGAGCAGTACTTC. It specifies CASSKTAYEQYF. This sequence joins TRBV6-5 and TRBJ2-7; TRBD1 might be the D (5 bases). Germline CDR1 is MNHEY and CDR2 is SVGAGI. V dropped 5 bases and J dropped 2 bases, with 7 bases sitting between them. The CDR3 loop spans 12 amino acids.

The chain uses TRBV10-3 and TRBJ2-3, with D perhaps matching TRBD1 (5 bases). The germline CDR1 and CDR2 sequences are ENHRY and SYGVKD. V dropped 3 bases and J dropped 0 bases, with 13 bases sitting between them. The CDR3 spans 16 residues. CDR3 DNA sequence: TGTGCCATCAGTGAAGGGGTTGAGGCGAGCACAGATACGCAGTATTTT. Translated: CAISEGVEASTDTQYF.

The genes are TRBV9 and TRBJ2-1, with a tentative D call TRBD2 (5 bases). The CDR3 contains 14 residues. V dropped 3 bases and J dropped 7 bases, with 14 bases sitting between them. Per germline, CDR1 SGDLS and CDR2 YYNGEE. CDR3 protein: CASSAPPGNNEQFF. In DNA, the CDR3 is TGTGCCAGCAGCGCCCCCCCGGGGAATAATGAGCAGTTCTTC. The full variable domain, completed using reference TRBV9 and TRBJ2-1, is DSGVTQTPKHLITATGQRVTLRCSPRSGDLSVYWYQQSLDQGLQFLIQYYNGEERAKGNILERFSAQQFPDLHSELNLSSLELGDSALYFCASSAPPGNNEQFFGPGTRLTVL.